This T cell receptor beta chain derives from a study of vaccination and CD4 T cells after COVID-19. For the study at large: Subjects got two shots of BNT162b2 or mRNA-1273 vaccine. Study-wide results and limits: Spike mono-reactivity was shown by 304 of 307 vaccine-specific clones in convalescent patients.

The time point here: late sampling 161 to 241 days after vaccination in three convalescent patients. Regarding treatment: roughly 10-day PBMC culture with coronavirus spike peptide pools or control peptides (ViraFEST assay). With regard to this clonotype: The antigen is unknown.

An Oncomine TCR Beta short-read assay was used to sequence the DNA from cultured CD4+ T cells. From CD4+ T cells that had been cultured, genomic DNA was extracted. Using its own MiXCR run on the PCR reads, TCRdb lists one record per CDR3 protein. This table holds about 15,000 distinct CDR3 sequences, roughly 48% found once. The CDR3 contains 15 residues. Deletions cut 5 bases from V and 4 bases from J, with 17 bases between. Per the germline V gene, CDR1 is SGHAT and CDR2 is FQNNGV. This receptor was taken from a human donor who had recovered from COVID-19. This specimen was CD4+ T cells from blood, cultured in vitro, taken about 7 months after SARS-CoV-2 vaccination. The J gene is TRBJ2-5, the V gene TRBV11-2; D possibly corresponds to TRBD1 (5 bases). CDR3 sequence reads: CASSPPGRVGETQYF. The CDR3 DNA reads as TGTGCCAGCAGCCCCCCCGGCAGGGTGGGAGAGACCCAGTACTTC.